Listed here is a single TCR beta chain. This receptor's antigen is unknown. Base qualities are not at hand, and no much larger clone is one base apart. The Quick-DNA Microprep Kit was used to extract genomic DNA from the sorted cells. TCRbeta DNA was amplified with the immunoSEQ hsTCRbeta kit following the manufacturer's protocol. TCRbeta libraries were sequenced on an Illumina MiSeq instrument. Processing in the source paper ran as follows. Following removal of out-of-frame sequences, around 2,300,000 distinct TCRbeta sequences were retained, with an average of about 70,000 per individual. Each individual was scored according to the count of roughly 170 previously reported CMV-associated TCRbeta sequences and the total productive distinct TCRbeta count. A beta-binomial model was reimplemented in Python, and random forests from scikit-learn, run with default parameters, were trained on data from the US cohort. Classifier performance on the Belgian cohort was summarized as median AUC with percentile confidence intervals calculated over 10,000 bootstrap iterations. Drawn from immuneACCESS, this table holds only the in-frame rearrangements with V and J called that TCRdb kept. Clones are partly lost; checked studies trace under half to an unresolved V gene and leave the rest unexplained. The V and J calls and the clone size are those of that table, but D and trimming were determined from the DNA. Within this sample are 50,000 or so clones, with about three quarters of them counted one time only. The top ten clones comprise approximately 1.4% of the sample.

This entry belongs to a study of memory CD4+ T cells and cytomegalovirus serostatus (dated by TCRdb to about 2019). Some background on the complete study: The cohort comprised about 33 healthy Belgian adults, 9 CMV seropositive and 24 CMV seronegative. To replicate a published TCR-based CMV serostatus classifier, the researchers sequenced the CD4+ memory TCRbeta repertoires of a Belgian cohort whose cytomegalovirus serostatus was known.

Points the paper makes about the study in general: The results were read as suggesting that the CMV-associated TCR signature is, for the most part, present in the CD4+ memory repertoire. For predicting CMV serostatus, the median bootstrapped AUC was about 0.95 using the original framework and 0.9 to 0.92 using a US-trained random forest. Among the roughly 160 previously reported CMV-associated TCRbeta sequences, some 69 showed up in the CD4+ memory repertoires, with each one found in between one and five individuals. On the Belgian cohort, the classifier built on the original framework reached a median bootstrapped AUC of roughly 0.96, with a 95% CI of 0.76-1.00. Only CD4+CD45RO+ memory cells were sequenced, in contrast to the original study, in which naive and memory CD4+ and CD8+ populations were covered.

A FACSAria II was used to sort memory CD4+ T cells, defined as single viable CD3+CD4+CD8-CD45RO+ cells. CMV serostatus was assessed using a Roche Elecsys assay, by which serum IgG against CMV pp150, pp28, p38 and p52 was detected. Once the samples were thawed, total CD4+ T cells were enriched through positive selection using CD4 magnetic microbeads. The samples came from a separate study whose specific focus was interrogating the CD4+ T cell memory repertoire. Peripheral blood mononuclear cells were isolated and cryopreserved following standard operating procedures; serum was stored at -80 °C. The staining used CD3-PerCP (BW264/56), CD4-APC (RPA-T4), CD45RO-PE (UCHT1) and CD8-Pacific Orange (3B5) antibodies, and Sytox blue was used to exclude non-viable cells. The CDR1 and CDR2 encoded by the germline V gene (reference sequence) are MNHNY and SVGAGI. Relative to germline, V is missing 6 bases and J is missing 2 bases, with 5 bases of the junction outside any gene match. The CDR3 runs 15 amino acids, cysteine and phenylalanine included. The entry retains the CDR3 DNA only, 45 bases that are in frame from base 1.

The clonotype originates from an adult in good health and CMV-seropositive. The sequence joins TRBV6-6 to TRBJ2-2; 8 of the junction bases match TRBD2. Sequenced: memory CD4+ T cells from blood. The DNA sequence follows: TGTGCCAGCAGATTAACTAGCGGTAACACCGGGGAGCTGTTTTTT. Its coded protein is CASRLTSGNTGELFF.